The clone carrying this TCR beta chain has a count of ten or more. Its matching antigen is unknown. The data belong to a study of T cell repertoires in cytomegalovirus infection. On the study more broadly: Both CMV infection and a matching HLA type were indicated by public TCR beta signatures. Study-wide results and caveats: Accumulated public TCR beta family frequency recognized individuals carrying CMV together with the relevant HLA. Ex vivo, HLA-C-restricted CMV-specific TCR beta clonotypes prevailed over the rest of the response.

This CDR3 comprises 12 residues. CDR1 is MNHNS and CDR2 is SASEGT in the germline V gene. TCRdb re-analysed the reads in MiXCR, keeping a single row per CDR3 protein. The repertoire consists of more than 200,000 distinct CDR3 sequences, with approximately 10% occurring once and the leading ten covering approximately 15%. The chain combines TRBV6-1 with TRBJ2-3, with TRBD2 as a possible D gene (6 bases). Material for sequencing was PBMCs. The receptor's source is a human donor in good health (CMV status not recorded). Some clones in this sample may be carry-over from other donors' samples. CDR3 in DNA: TGTGAGGCAGGGAGGCCCACAGATACGCAGTATTTT. Residues: CEAGRPTDTQYF.